A single sample gave rise to the 9 T cell receptor beta chains below, sequenced in a study of T cell changes during pregnancy in multiple sclerosis. Sequencing was performed with immunoSEQ multiplex PCR; in TCRdb, only in-frame clones are kept and a portion is missing. The table includes some 38,000 clones, 90% detected once. The input for sequencing was CD4+ T cells from peripheral blood mononuclear cells, taken in the second trimester of pregnancy. The receptor set was obtained from a female donor with multiple sclerosis, enrolled in a pregnancy study.

The genes are TRBV9 and TRBJ2-3; the D gene is possibly TRBD1 (5 bases). Trimming removed 0 bases at V and 1 base at J, with 15 bases between. Germline loops: CDR1 SGDLS, CDR2 YYNGEE. The CDR3 runs 17 residues. Here the CDR3 reads CASSVESGLSGTDTQYF. The CDR3 DNA sequence: TGTGCCAGCAGCGTAGAGTCAGGGTTGAGTGGCACAGATACGCAGTATTTT. The full variable domain, with the rest looked up from reference TRBV9 and TRBJ2-3, is DSGVTQTPKHLITATGQRVTLRCSPRSGDLSVYWYQQSLDQGLQFLIQYYNGEERAKGNILERFSAQQFPDLHSELNLSSLELGDSALYFCASSVESGLSGTDTQYFGPGTRLTVL.

The rearrangement links TRBV7-2 to TRBJ2-7; D possibly corresponds to TRBD1 (5 bases). CDR1 is SGHTA and CDR2 is FQGNSA in the germline V gene. This CDR3 comprises 13 residues. The V end was cut by 5 bases, the J end by 6 bases, with 14 bases between. In DNA, the CDR3 is TGTGCCAGCAGCCGACAGATCAGGAGCGAGCAGTACTTC. Encoded protein: CASSRQIRSEQYF.

V gene TRBV6-6 combines with J gene TRBJ2-1; 9 bases fit TRBD2. CDR1 and CDR2 from the germline V gene are MNHNY and SVGAGI (reference sequence). The CDR3 has 14 residues. V was clipped by 8 bases and J by 3 bases; unmatched bases: 5. The CDR3, as DNA: TGTGCCAGCGGGCGGGAGGGGGGCTACAATGAGCAGTTCTTC. This codes for CASGREGGYNEQFF.

The chain carries TRBV7-3 and TRBJ2-3, with 8 bases that match TRBD2. Germline V gene data show CDR1 as SGHTA and CDR2 as FQGTGA. CDR3 length equals 13 residues. V shed 5 bases, J shed 7 bases, and the junction held 5 bases outside the gene matches. The CDR3 DNA sequence: TGTGCCAGCAGCCCCCTAGCGGGTTATACGCAGTATTTT. It codes for CASSPLAGYTQYF.

This rearrangement joins TRBV29-1 to TRBJ2-1; 8 bases line up with TRBD2. The length of the CDR3 is 15 residues. Germline assignment: CDR1 SQVTM and CDR2 ANQGSEA. V dropped 3 bases and J dropped 9; count of bases not matched to a gene: 13. This CDR3 reads CSVEATGTRLTEQFF. The CDR3 bases are TGCAGCGTTGAGGCGACCGGGACTAGACTTACTGAGCAGTTCTTC.

This rearrangement joins TRBV7-9 to TRBJ2-5, with 7 bases lining up with TRBD2. The CDR3 has 15 amino acids. Looked up from germline, CDR1 is SEHNR and CDR2 is FQNEAQ (reference sequence). Losses at the gene ends were 3 bases for V and 0 bases for J; bases not matched to a gene: 4. DNA for the CDR3: TGTGCCAGCAGCTTCCTAGCGGAGTACCAAGAGACCCAGTACTTC. Residues: CASSFLAEYQETQYF.

The gene calls are TRBV5-1 and TRBJ1-1; a possible D gene is TRBD1 (6 bases). The germline V gene has CDR1 SGHRS and CDR2 YFSETQ. The CDR3 sequence is 12 residues long. Trimming shortened V by 2 bases and J by 5 bases, and 7 bases separated the two germline ends. In DNA form, the CDR3 reads TGCGCCAGCAGCTTTACAGGGACTGAAGCTTTCTTT. This sequence encodes CASSFTGTEAFF.

This sequence joins TRBV27 and TRBJ2-7; 9 bases align to TRBD1. Germline V gene data show CDR1 as MNHEY and CDR2 as SMNVEV (reference sequence). Unmatched junction bases numbered 16, after V lost 11 bases and J lost 5 bases. The CDR3 length is 15 residues. Written as DNA, the CDR3 is TGTGCCGGCGGAACCCCGGGACAGGGTTTACACGAGCAGTACTTC. Translated: CAGGTPGQGLHEQYF.

The chain joins TRBV19 to TRBJ2-1; 9 nucleotides align to TRBD1. Germline CDR1 is LNHDA and CDR2 is SQIVND (reference sequence). This CDR3 comprises 16 residues. V was clipped by 6 bases and J by 4 bases; unmatched bases: 10. The CDR3 here is CASSVTGTGIYNEQFF. CDR3 bases: TGTGCCAGTAGCGTTACCGGGACAGGGATATACAATGAGCAGTTCTTC.